This T cell receptor (beta chain) was captured by sequencing in a study of blood T cells in healthy people across ages. Germline V CDR1 and CDR2: DFQATT, SNEGSKA (reference sequence). The CDR3 covers 16 residues. The germline V and J ends were trimmed by 3 bases and 7 bases, with 23 bases remaining between them. Together with a sample-barcoded 5' primer, a J-beta primer mix was included in a second PCR lasting about 6 to 11 cycles. The template-switch adaptor, which had 12 random nucleotides, put a tag on each cDNA molecule. A single record per CDR3 protein comes from TCRdb applying MiXCR to the 5' RACE reads. Here the sample spans 700,000 to 950,000 distinct CDR3 sequences, roughly 50% being singletons.

This chain connects TRBV20-1 to TRBJ2-3; perhaps D is TRBD1 or TRBD2 (5 bases each). The sequence was collected from a man aged 25-45 years in good health. The sequenced sample was blood. In DNA form, the CDR3 reads TGCAGTGCTAGGACGGGACCGAGTAGGTCATTGTATACGCAGTATTTT. Translation gives CSARTGPSRSLYTQYF.